The clone carrying this T cell receptor (beta chain) showed up just a few times. These data originate in a study of T-cell reconstitution after alpha-beta-depleted transplantation in children. Trimming cost V 0 bases and J 7 bases, with 9 bases left between them. This CDR3 spans 13 amino acids. The germline V gene encodes CDR1 SEHNR and CDR2 FQNEAQ (reference sequence). Preparation of the TCRbeta library was carried out with unique molecular identifiers. Each CDR3 protein is one row after TCRdb ran MiXCR on the PCR reads. The sample includes 150,000 to 200,000 distinct CDR3 sequences, about 6.3% seen only once; the top ten take 3% to 3.5%.

The chain has TRBV7-9 and TRBJ1-2, with D unresolved. Material: PBMCs from the stem cell graft donor, obtained from the stem cell graft. This TCR was sampled from a human donor who donated a stem cell graft to a child with Wiskott-Aldrich syndrome. The CDR3 loop reads CASSLAGRSGYTF. The CDR3 bases are TGTGCCAGCAGCTTAGCAGGGAGGAGTGGCTACACCTTC. Full variable domain (remainder filled in from reference TRBV7-9 and TRBJ1-2): DTGVSQNPRHKITKRGQNVTFRCDPISEHNRLYWYRQTLGQGPEFLTYFQNEAQLEKSRLLSDRFSAERPKGSFSTLEIQRTEQGDSAMYLCASSLAGRSGYTFGSGTRLTVV.